These T cell receptor beta chains were read from a single sample in a study of blood T cell repertoires in COVID-19. TCRdb's table, derived via immunoSEQ multiplex PCR, lists solely in-frame clones and lacks some. The repertoire has approximately 99,000 clones, about four fifths of them found once; the top ten carry approximately 4.1%. Source material: peripheral blood. These receptors all stem from a woman between 65 and 79 years old with acute or convalescent COVID-19. Both conserved end residues are part of each CDR3. A D gene is named only where the DNA matches it firmly. Some rows mark clone size as missing; the rest say once, few, many or name a class of expanded clone.

CDR3: CASSLVFPGGPKDEQFF; DNA: TGTGCCAGCAGCTTAGTCTTTCCGGGAGGGCCTAAAGATGAGCAGTTCTTC; V: TRBV13; size: NA; length: 17; D: TRBD2; J: TRBJ2-1
CDR3: CAWAGLAGSEGSYNEQFF; DNA: TGTGCCTGGGCCGGACTAGCGGGTTCCGAGGGGTCCTACAATGAGCAGTTCTTC; V: TRBV30; size: NA; length: 18; D: TRBD2; J: TRBJ2-1
CDR3: CASSYGQNNEQFF; DNA: TGTGCCAGCAGCTACGGACAGAACAATGAGCAGTTCTTC; V: TRBV5-4; size: NA; length: 13; D: NA; J: TRBJ2-1
CDR3: CASSMTQGVIEAFF; DNA: TGTGCCAGTAGTATGACACAGGGGGTTATTGAAGCTTTCTTT; V: TRBV19; size: NA; length: 14; D: TRBD1; J: TRBJ1-1
CDR3: CASSIDLLGTDNEKLFF; DNA: TGTGCCAGTAGTATAGACCTTCTGGGGACAGATAATGAAAAACTGTTTTTT; V: TRBV19; size: NA; length: 17; D: TRBD1; J: TRBJ1-4
CDR3: CASSLEQVYGYTF; DNA: TGTGCCAGCAGCTTGGAACAGGTCTATGGCTACACCTTC; V: TRBV5-4; size: NA; length: 13; D: NA; J: TRBJ1-2
CDR3: CASTSWGTSPPGELFF; DNA: TGTGCCAGTACCTCCTGGGGTACTAGCCCCCCCGGGGAGCTGTTTTTT; V: TRBV19; size: NA; length: 16; D: NA; J: TRBJ2-2
CDR3: CASSLQYGGGAGELFF; DNA: TGTGCCAGCAGCTTACAGTACGGCGGGGGGGCCGGGGAGCTGTTTTTT; V: TRBV7-2; size: NA; length: 16; D: TRBD2; J: TRBJ2-2
CDR3: CASSLAGSSYNEQFF; DNA: TGTGCCAGCAGCTTAGCGGGGAGCTCCTACAATGAGCAGTTCTTC; V: TRBV7-3; size: once; length: 15; D: NA; J: TRBJ2-1
CDR3: CASRGHGGQPQHF; DNA: TGTGCCAGCAGAGGACACGGGGGGCAGCCCCAGCATTTT; V: TRBV28; size: NA; length: 13; D: NA; J: TRBJ1-5
CDR3: CASSESGNEQFF; DNA: TGTGCCAGCAGTGAAAGCGGAAATGAGCAGTTCTTC; V: TRBV2; size: NA; length: 12; D: NA; J: TRBJ2-1
CDR3: CASRGLAGSYEQYF; DNA: TGTGCCAGCAGGGGCCTAGCGGGTTCCTACGAGCAGTACTTC; V: TRBV6-5; size: NA; length: 14; D: TRBD2; J: TRBJ2-7
CDR3: CASSLIPGQGRWNNSPLHF; DNA: TGTGCCAGCAGCCTTATCCCGGGACAGGGGAGGTGGAATAATTCACCCCTCCACTTT; V: TRBV12-1; size: NA; length: 19; D: NA; J: TRBJ1-6
CDR3: CATSGTVNEKLFF; DNA: TGTGCCACCTCCGGGACAGTGAATGAAAAACTGTTTTTT; V: TRBV6-5; size: once; length: 13; D: TRBD1; J: TRBJ1-4
CDR3: CASRISGTGLADTQYF; DNA: TGTGCCAGCCGAATTTCCGGGACAGGTTTAGCAGATACGCAGTATTTT; V: TRBV21-1; size: NA; length: 16; D: NA; J: TRBJ2-3
CDR3: CASSQVLANTGELFF; DNA: TGTGCCAGCAGCCAAGTTCTGGCTAACACCGGGGAGCTGTTTTTT; V: TRBV3-1/TRBV3-2; size: NA; length: 15; D: NA; J: TRBJ2-2
CDR3: CASSMTGSDYGYTF; DNA: TGTGCCAGTAGTATGACGGGAAGCGACTATGGCTACACCTTC; V: TRBV19; size: NA; length: 14; D: NA; J: TRBJ1-2
CDR3: CASSSLGSWLNTEAFF; DNA: TGTGCCAGCAGCTCACTGGGGAGTTGGCTGAACACTGAAGCTTTCTTT; V: TRBV11-2; size: NA; length: 16; D: NA; J: TRBJ1-1
CDR3: CASSRRPGMMGNQPQHF; DNA: TGTGCCAGCAGCCGCCGACCAGGGATGATGGGTAATCAGCCCCAGCATTTT; V: TRBV7-2; size: few; length: 17; D: NA; J: TRBJ1-5
CDR3: CASSGGGLAVGEQYF; DNA: TGTGCCAGCAGCGGGGGGGGACTAGCGGTAGGCGAGCAGTACTTC; V: TRBV5-4; size: NA; length: 15; D: TRBD2; J: TRBJ2-7
CDR3: CASSLGSGAGNTIYF; DNA: TGTGCCAGCAGCTTAGGATCCGGAGCCGGAAACACCATATATTTT; V: TRBV11-3; size: NA; length: 15; D: NA; J: TRBJ1-3
CDR3: CASSLIWQGSTYEQYF; DNA: TGCGCCAGCAGCTTGATCTGGCAGGGGTCCACCTACGAGCAGTACTTC; V: TRBV5-1; size: NA; length: 16; D: NA; J: TRBJ2-7
CDR3: CASGPTPDYGYTF; DNA: TGTGCTAGTGGTCCCACACCTGACTATGGCTACACCTTC; V: TRBV12-5; size: NA; length: 13; D: NA; J: TRBJ1-2
CDR3: CASSRDRGPGNTIYF; DNA: TGTGCCAGCAGTAGGGACAGGGGGCCGGGAAACACCATATATTTT; V: TRBV2; size: once; length: 15; D: TRBD1; J: TRBJ1-3
CDR3: CASSSRGFGQFF; DNA: TGTGCCAGCAGCTCAAGGGGCTTCGGGCAGTTCTTC; V: TRBV7-2; size: NA; length: 12; D: NA; J: TRBJ2-1
CDR3: CASRLAEYNEQFF; DNA: TGTGCCAGCAGGCTAGCGGAGTACAATGAGCAGTTCTTC; V: TRBV11-2; size: NA; length: 13; D: TRBD2; J: TRBJ2-1
CDR3: CASSYKGTSGPTDTQYF; DNA: TGTGCCAGCAGCTATAAAGGGACTAGCGGGCCCACAGATACGCAGTATTTT; V: TRBV7-2; size: NA; length: 17; D: TRBD2; J: TRBJ2-3
CDR3: CASSDPQQGSYGYTF; DNA: TGTGCCAGCAGTGATCCCCAACAGGGTTCCTATGGCTACACCTTC; V: TRBV25-1; size: NA; length: 15; D: NA; J: TRBJ1-2
CDR3: CASSVEQGSYEQYF; DNA: TGTGCCAGCAGCGTAGAACAGGGGTCCTACGAGCAGTACTTC; V: TRBV9; size: NA; length: 14; D: TRBD1; J: TRBJ2-7
CDR3: CASSFETPDNTGELFF; DNA: TGCGCCAGCAGCTTTGAGACTCCCGACAACACCGGGGAGCTGTTTTTT; V: TRBV5-1; size: NA; length: 16; D: NA; J: TRBJ2-2
CDR3: CSVVLFMLAGELTDTQYF; DNA: TGCAGCGTTGTTCTGTTCATGCTAGCGGGGGAGCTCACAGATACGCAGTATTTT; V: TRBV29-1; size: few; length: 18; D: TRBD2; J: TRBJ2-3
CDR3: CASSTSGWAQYF; DNA: TGTGCCAGCAGTACCTCCGGGTGGGCCCAGTACTTC; V: TRBV28; size: NA; length: 12; D: NA; J: TRBJ2-5
CDR3: CASSGLAETQYF; DNA: TGTGCCAGCAGCGGACTAGCGGAGACCCAGTACTTC; V: TRBV2; size: NA; length: 12; D: TRBD2; J: TRBJ2-5
CDR3: CASSQDFGNEKLFF; DNA: TGTGCCAGCAGCCAAGATTTTGGCAATGAAAAACTGTTTTTT; V: TRBV3-1/TRBV3-2; size: NA; length: 14; D: NA; J: TRBJ1-4
CDR3: CASSPGLYNEQFF; DNA: TGTGCCAGCTCACCGGGACTCTACAATGAGCAGTTCTTC; V: TRBV18; size: NA; length: 13; D: NA; J: TRBJ2-1
CDR3: CASSGQPNQPQHF; DNA: TGTGCCAGCAGCGGACAGCCGAATCAGCCCCAGCATTTT; V: TRBV27; size: once; length: 13; D: NA; J: TRBJ1-5
CDR3: CASSLPVNKFTDTQYF; DNA: TGTGCCAGCAGCTTACCGGTGAATAAATTCACAGATACGCAGTATTTT; V: TRBV7-9; size: NA; length: 16; D: NA; J: TRBJ2-3